This record concerns one TCR beta chain sequence. Its antigen is still unknown. The data were obtained in a study of T-cell memory formation after mild COVID-19. Study-level points and caveats: Cross-reactive memory apparently joined, as some responding clones appeared in pre-infection memory. Contracting CD8+ clones were enriched in EMRA, CD4+ mainly in CM and EM.

cDNA libraries for TCR alpha and TCR beta, carrying sample barcodes and UMIs, came from 5'RACE with constant-segment primers. TCRdb re-analysed the 5' RACE reads in MiXCR, keeping a single row per CDR3 protein. Altogether 400,000 to 500,000 distinct CDR3 sequences are present, roughly 18% being singletons, with the ten largest covering around a fifth. Germline CDR1 SGHAT, CDR2 FQNNGV. After removal of 3 bases from V and 13 bases from J, the junction contained 2 bases not matched to a gene. This CDR3 comprises 11 residues. The V call is TRBV11-2, the J call TRBJ1-2, with 10 bases that match TRBD1. The receptor was isolated from a man aged 18 to 35 who had mild COVID-19 (a few samples of this study predate the infection). Cell type and time point are not known. Sequencing input: PBMCs or a T cell subset sorted from them (not recorded which). This CDR3 reads CASSLGQGSTF. The CDR3 nucleotides are TGTGCCAGCAGCTTGGGACAGGGGAGCACCTTC.